The 3 T cell receptor beta chains below come from one sample, sequenced in a study of cytomegalovirus exposure and HLA in healthy donors (dated by TCRdb to 2017 to 2019). Receptor amplification or capture employed the immunoSEQ multiplex PCR assay. For the multiplex PCR, a mixture combining 60 forward primers for TCR Vbeta segments and 13 reverse primers for TCR Jbeta segments was used. TCRdb took this table from immuneACCESS and kept in-frame rearrangements with V and J called. Such tables lack part of the clones; where checked against another copy, unresolved V genes explain under half of the gap, and the rest is unexplained. For this sample there are 130,000 to 150,000 clones; over 75% appear just once. About 2.2% of the sample goes to the ten largest clones. Material: PBMCs. The receptors shown here come from a man younger than 45 in good health and CMV-seronegative.

The chain combines TRBV28 with TRBJ1-3; D not certain. The germline V gene has CDR1 MDHEN and CDR2 SYDVKM. V was pared by 6 bases and J by 3 bases, with 6 bases between. This CDR3 has 12 amino acids. This CDR3 reads CASSIGGNTIYF. The DNA for the CDR3 is TGTGCCAGCAGCATCGGTGGAAACACCATATATTTT. The whole variable domain, remainder taken from reference TRBV28 and TRBJ1-3, is DVKVTQSSRYLVKRTGEKVFLECVQDMDHENMFWYRQDPGLGLRLIYFSYDVKMKEKGDIPEGYSVSREKKERFSLILESASTNQTSMYLCASSIGGNTIYFGEGSWLTVV.

The chain recombines TRBV6-4 with TRBJ2-2; no reliable D call. The V and J ends lost 0 bases and 2 bases respectively, with 10 bases between them. The CDR3 has 16 amino acids. Germline V CDR1 and CDR2: MRHNA, SNTAGT. The CDR3 spells CASSDSPRINTGELFF. DNA of the CDR3: TGTGCCAGCAGTGACTCGCCCAGGATAAACACCGGGGAGCTGTTTTTT.

The chain combines TRBV7-9 with TRBJ2-2; 7 bases are shared with TRBD1. The junction had 0 bases not matched to a gene; V was cut back by 1 base and J by 1 base. The germline V gene has CDR1 SEHNR and CDR2 FQNEAQ (reference sequence). The CDR3 is made up of 15 amino acids. DNA of the CDR3: TGTGCCAGCAGCTTAGGGACAGGGAACACCGGGGAGCTGTTTTTT. It is translated as CASSLGTGNTGELFF.